Described below is a single T cell receptor (beta chain) sequence and its context. The data were obtained in a study of blood T cell repertoires in COVID-19. The table came from immunoSEQ multiplex PCR; TCRdb's copy has only in-frame clones and leaves some out. The data hold fewer than 250,000 clones, with around nine tenths observed a single time. This CDR3 has 15 residues. V trimming: 4 bases; J trimming: 6 bases; junction bases outside the gene matches: 7. CDR1 SGHAT and CDR2 FQNNGV come from the germline V gene. The sequence came from a woman aged 40 to 55 with acute or convalescent COVID-19. The sample comprised peripheral blood. This sequence joins TRBV11-2 and TRBJ2-5; 11 bases align to TRBD2. CDR3 protein: CASSSLAGGGKTQYF. The CDR3 nucleotides read TGTGCCAGCAGCTCCCTAGCGGGGGGCGGGAAGACCCAGTACTTC.